Reported below is one TCR beta chain. Antigen specificity is unknown. The data stem from a study of shared clonotypes between healthy human individuals. The overall study: Donors had three CD4 naive, three CD4 memory, two CD8 naive and one CD8 memory plate apiece.

Study conclusions and caveats: Researchers sampled only blood; tissue repertoires likely differ. Sequencing depth was expected to affect clonotype sharing among donors.

There are 14 residues in the CDR3. Trimming left V 4 bases short and J 4 bases short, with 15 bases between. Germline values: CDR1 SGHRS, CDR2 YFSETQ. Healthy HIV-negative adults without recent acute infections or vaccinations served as donors. Using immunoSEQ multiplex PCR, the repertoire was profiled, and TCRdb retains in-frame clones only, with some absent. The data contain over a million clones, approximately 97% of them singletons. The sequence was collected from a young man in good health. The sample was naive CD4+ T cells sorted from blood. Subset denoted: CD45RA+ positively selected. The rearrangement uses TRBV5-1 and TRBJ2-7; either TRBD1 or TRBD2 may supply D (5 bases each). The CDR3 region is CASSGSGAEYEQYF. CDR3 nucleotides: TGCGCCAGCAGCGGCTCCGGGGCCGAATACGAGCAGTACTTC.